This entry describes one T cell receptor beta chain. TCRdb fed the 5' RACE reads into MiXCR, producing one record per CDR3 protein. The sample holds fewer than 75,000 distinct CDR3 sequences, 16% seen once. The record originates from a study of T cells of healthy individuals. This receptor was identified in a human donor in good health.

CDR3: CASSQITGGTEAFF. The CDR3, as DNA: TGTGCCAGCAGCCAAATTACAGGGGGGACTGAAGCTTTCTTT. V and J are TRBV14 and TRBJ1-1; 8 nucleotides agree with TRBD1. Trimming cost V 2 bases and J 5 bases; bases outside gene matches: 4. The CDR3 is 14 amino acids. Germline CDR1 is SGHDN and CDR2 is FVKESK.